This T cell receptor (beta chain) was retrieved from a study of blood T cells in healthy people across ages. The CDR3 is 14 amino acids. Trimming pared 10 bases from V and 4 bases from J, leaving 19 bases between. Germline-derived CDR1 and CDR2 are LGHNA and YSLEER. Then a second PCR, running about 6 to 12 cycles, was carried out with a sample-barcoded 5' primer and a J-beta primer mix. Each CDR3 protein gets one entry after TCRdb re-called the 5' RACE reads with MiXCR. The sample has some 760,000 distinct CDR3 sequences; approximately 25% are singletons. This clonotype came up a few times. The same specimen was also included in a second study, on T cells of mothers and their children. From that report: Samples were obtained from three healthy Caucasian mothers and their six children. The authors added sample barcodes and 2-4 random nucleotides using the M1S primer of the second PCR.

Specimen: blood. The clonotype comes from a boy between 10 and 17 years old in good health. The J gene is TRBJ1-1, the V gene TRBV4-3, with D unclear. CDR3 DNA: TGCGCCACTAGCCAGGCTTACCCGAGCACTGAAGCTTTCTTT. Protein product: CATSQAYPSTEAFF.